The 22 T cell receptor beta chains below all came from one sample that was sequenced in a study of T cells after yellow fever vaccination. TCRdb called the 5' RACE reads again in MiXCR, with one record for every CDR3 protein. Among roughly 330,000 distinct CDR3 sequences listed, about 6.6% were seen once. Sample: PBMCs, taken about 49 days after the first yellow fever vaccination. The receptors here all came from a man younger than 30 who received the YFV17D yellow fever vaccine.

V is TRBV11-1 and J is TRBJ2-6; TRBD2 aligns across 7 bases. Germline V CDR1 and CDR2: SGHAT, FQDESV (reference sequence). The CDR3 consists of 18 residues. V shed 4 bases, J shed 0 bases, and the junction held 9 bases outside the gene matches. CDR3 in DNA: TGTGCCAGCAGCTCGCCACCGGGACTAAGCTCTGGGGCCAACGTCCTGACTTTC. Translated, it gives CASSSPPGLSSGANVLTF.

This clonotype has only a few counts. V is TRBV10-3 and J is TRBJ1-2, with TRBD1 matching 9 bases. V lost 4 bases, J lost 7 bases, and 10 bases stayed unmatched. The CDR3 loop spans 15 amino acids. Germline CDR1 reads ENHRY; CDR2 reads SYGVKD. CDR3 in DNA: TGTGCCATCAGTGTCCCCGAAACAGGGGGCTTTGGCTACACCTTC. Encoded protein: CAISVPETGGFGYTF.

This clonotype was seen many times. The chain couples TRBV27 to TRBJ1-4; no reliable D call. Germline V gives CDR1 MNHEY, CDR2 SMNVEV (reference sequence). Trimming removed 3 bases at V and 8 bases at J, with 16 bases between. The CDR3 spans 15 residues. This chain's CDR3 is CASSFVTGIGEKLFF. The CDR3 DNA follows: TGTGCCAGCAGTTTTGTCACGGGGATCGGGGAAAAACTGTTTTTT.

This clonotype was observed a handful of times. The chain links TRBV7-9 to TRBJ2-7; D perhaps matches TRBD2 (7 bases). V lost 1 base and J 2 bases, leaving 9 bases between the germline ends. Per the germline V gene, CDR1 is SEHNR and CDR2 is FQNEAQ (reference sequence). This CDR3 region has 14 residues. The CDR3 nucleotides read TGTGCCAGCAGCTTAGTGGGGGGGCCCTACGAGCAGTACGTC. This encodes CASSLVGGPYEQYV.

The chain has TRBV12-3 or TRBV12-4 and TRBJ1-1, with 7 bases identical to TRBD1. Trimming cost V 5 bases and J 3 bases; bases outside gene matches: 9. The CDR3 spans 15 residues. In nucleotides, the CDR3 is TGTGCCAGCAGTGGGACAGCTGGGAGGTACACTGAAGCTTTCTTT. Amino acid sequence: CASSGTAGRYTEAFF.

This clonotype has just a few counts. The chain couples TRBV5-4 to TRBJ1-1, with D tentatively TRBD1 (5 bases). Trimming pared 4 bases from V and 2 bases from J, leaving 18 bases between. The germline gives CDR1 SGHNT, CDR2 YYREEE (reference sequence). The CDR3 is 16 amino acids. The CDR3 loop reads CASSHDIGGLNTEAFF. As DNA, the CDR3 is TGTGCCAGCAGCCATGACATCGGGGGTCTTAACACTGAAGCTTTCTTT. Supplemented by reference TRBV5-4 and TRBJ1-1, the full variable domain reads ETGVTQSPTHLIKTRGQQVTLRCSSQSGHNTVSWYQQALGQGPQFIFQYYREEENGRGNFPPRFSGLQFPNYSSELNVNALELDDSALYLCASSHDIGGLNTEAFFGQGTRLTVV.

This sequence joins TRBV5-1 and TRBJ1-4; weak D call: TRBD1 (6 bases). V was clipped by 4 bases and J by 2 bases, with 21 bases between them. Germline-derived CDR1 and CDR2 are SGHRS and YFSETQ. CDR3 size: 18 residues. The CDR3 region has the DNA TGCGCCAGCAGCGGGTCCCCTGGGGGCATTCACACTAATGAAAAACTGTTTTTT. This codes for CASSGSPGGIHTNEKLFF. The entire variable domain, with the rest obtained from reference TRBV5-1 and TRBJ1-4, is as follows: KAGVTQTPRYLIKTRGQQVTLSCSPISGHRSVSWYQQTPGQGLQFLFEYFSETQRNKGNFPGRFSGRQFSNSRSEMNVSTLELGDSALYLCASSGSPGGIHTNEKLFFGSGTQLSVL.

This chain links TRBV6-5 with TRBJ2-1, with a possible D match to TRBD2 (6 bases). The germline gives CDR1 MNHEY, CDR2 SVGAGI. The V end lost 6 bases, the J end lost 14 bases, and 20 bases lay between the germline ends. CDR3 length: 13 amino acids. The chain's CDR3 is CASSSGGNGEEFF. Here the CDR3 DNA reads TGTGCCAGCAGCTCGGGCGGGAACGGGGAGGAGTTCTTC.

This clonotype occurred a few times. The CDR3 here is CASTRGGGGSSSTQYF. Here the CDR3 DNA reads TGTGCCAGCACTCGGGGTGGCGGGGGCTCTTCGAGTACGCAGTATTTT. This chain joins TRBV12-3 or TRBV12-4 and TRBJ2-3; D may be TRBD2 (7 bases). Trimming removed 7 bases at V and 8 bases at J, with 25 bases between. CDR3 size: 16 residues.

This clonotype was found a few times. The chain uses TRBV20-1 and TRBJ1-5; unclear D gene. CDR1 is DFQATT, CDR2 SNEGSKA, per germline (reference sequence). With 2 bases removed from V and 0 bases from J, the gap between germline ends came to 17 bases. The CDR3 length is 17 residues. The CDR3 DNA is TGCAGTGCTAGATCAAGCCGGGATCCGTTTAGCAATCAGCCCCAGCATTTT. Protein product: CSARSSRDPFSNQPQHF.

This clonotype was detected only a few times. The chain uses TRBV7-3 and TRBJ2-1; D gene uncertain. The CDR3 covers 13 residues. Germline V gene sequence: CDR1 SGHTA, CDR2 FQGTGA. V was cut by 1 base and J by 7 bases, with 8 bases left in between. The CDR3 loop reads CASSLSSWNEQFF. In nucleotides, the CDR3 is TGTGCCAGCAGCTTAAGTTCGTGGAATGAGCAGTTCTTC. Variable domain in full (rest from reference TRBV7-3 and TRBJ2-1): GAGVSQTPSNKVTEKGKYVELRCDPISGHTALYWYRQSLGQGPEFLIYFQGTGAADDSGLPNDRFFAVRPEGSVSTLKIQRTERGDSAVYLCASSLSSWNEQFFGPGTRLTVL.

This rearrangement joins TRBV5-1 to TRBJ1-2; 7 bases align to TRBD1. Looked up from germline, CDR1 is SGHRS and CDR2 is YFSETQ. Trimming removed 0 bases from V and 4 bases from J; junction bases left unmatched: 3. The CDR3 is made up of 14 amino acids. As DNA, the CDR3 is TGCGCCAGCAGCTTGGGAGACAGGGCCTATGGCTACACCTTC. It codes for CASSLGDRAYGYTF.

The sample holds a few counts of this clonotype. V is TRBV9 and J is TRBJ1-1, with unresolved D. V gave up 0 bases and J gave up 6 bases, with 6 bases separating them. The germline CDR1 and CDR2 sequences are SGDLS and YYNGEE. The CDR3 runs to 12 residues. This CDR3 reads CASSVVGSEAFF. CDR3 nucleotides: TGTGCCAGCAGCGTAGTGGGATCTGAAGCTTTCTTT.

The table lists this clonotype with a few counts. The chain recombines TRBV5-5 with TRBJ1-2, with unresolved D. Germline lookup yields CDR1 SGHKS and CDR2 YYEKEE (reference sequence). The CDR3 covers 13 residues. Deletions cut 1 base from V and 7 bases from J, with 11 bases between. CDR3 sequence (DNA): TGTGCCAGCAGCTTGTGGGGAATTTTTGGCTACACCTTC. Its translation: CASSLWGIFGYTF.

V usage is TRBV3-1 and J usage is TRBJ2-5; D is perhaps TRBD2 (5 bases). V was cut by 2 bases and J by 5 bases, with 9 bases left in between. Germline values: CDR1 LGHDT, CDR2 YNNKEL (reference sequence). This CDR3 is 13 amino acids long. Here the CDR3 reads CASSQRPGETQYF. The CDR3 DNA follows: TGTGCCAGCAGCCAAAGGCCGGGGGAGACCCAGTACTTC.

The chain is built from TRBV9 and TRBJ1-3, with 9 bases matching TRBD1. Germline V gene data show CDR1 as SGDLS and CDR2 as YYNGEE. The CDR3 totals 16 residues. The J segment lost 3 bases and the V segment lost 2 bases, leaving 6 bases of the junction unmatched. CDR3 sequence (DNA): TGTGCCAGCAGCGTCAGACAGGGGGAGTTTGGAAACACCATATATTTT. It is translated as CASSVRQGEFGNTIYF.

This clonotype was seen only a few times. The chain uses TRBV7-2 and TRBJ2-5; 7 bases map to TRBD1. Germline values: CDR1 SGHTA, CDR2 FQGNSA. This CDR3 has 13 residues. V lost 5 bases and J lost 5; bases outside the gene matches: 5. CDR3 amino acids: CASSVGQRETQYF. The CDR3 bases are TGTGCCAGCAGCGTGGGACAGCGGGAGACCCAGTACTTC.

This clonotype was recorded a few times. The chain combines TRBV2 with TRBJ2-6; 10 nucleotides line up with TRBD1. CDR3 length: 18 residues. J was trimmed by 0 bases and V by 8 bases; bases with no gene match: 10. Germline CDR1 is SNHLY and CDR2 is FYNNEI. This CDR3 is CASGGSGQGPSGANVLTF. The DNA for the CDR3 is TGTGCCAGCGGAGGGTCGGGACAGGGGCCCTCTGGGGCCAACGTCCTGACTTTC.

This clonotype was seen many times. The chain uses TRBV7-9 and TRBJ2-5; perhaps TRBD1 as D (5 bases). This CDR3 is 13 amino acids long. With 5 bases removed from V and 5 bases from J, the gap between germline ends came to 12 bases. Germline assignment: CDR1 SEHNR and CDR2 FQNEAQ (reference sequence). CDR3 residues: CASSTTALETQYF. The CDR3 DNA is TGTGCCAGCAGCACGACAGCCCTGGAGACCCAGTACTTC.

This clonotype showed up just a few times. The V call is TRBV5-1, the J call TRBJ2-3; 15 nucleotides align to TRBD2. CDR1 is SGHRS, CDR2 YFSETQ, per germline. This CDR3 is 18 amino acids long. The trim removed 4 bases at V and 1 base at J, leaving 7 bases unmatched. The CDR3: CASSSGTSGGIRTDTQYF. The CDR3 nucleotides read TGCGCCAGCAGCAGCGGGACTAGCGGGGGGATCCGCACAGATACGCAGTATTTT.

J is TRBJ1-3 and V is TRBV9; a possible D gene is TRBD1 (5 bases). The germline V gene encodes CDR1 SGDLS and CDR2 YYNGEE. CDR3 length equals 16 residues. Trimming took 3 bases from V and 0 from J, leaving 13 bases between them. Here the CDR3 reads CASSAGAGLSGNTIYF. In DNA, the CDR3 is TGTGCCAGCAGCGCGGGAGCGGGGCTCTCTGGAAACACCATATATTTT.

This clonotype was recorded at least ten times. The chain links TRBV6-4 to TRBJ2-1; D is ambiguous. Germline V CDR1 and CDR2: MRHNA, SNTAGT. This CDR3 has 15 residues. The V and J ends lost 6 bases and 0 bases respectively, with 12 bases between them. This CDR3 is CASSASYSSYNEQFF. The CDR3 bases are TGTGCCAGCAGCGCGTCCTATTCCTCCTACAATGAGCAGTTCTTC.